Listed here are 21 T cell receptor beta chains from one sample, sequenced in a study of blood T cell repertoires in COVID-19 (dated by TCRdb to the early 2020s). Library preparation employed the immunoSEQ multiplex PCR assay. In its TCRdb copy, this immuneACCESS table keeps in-frame sequences only and misses some clones. Where compared with another copy, unresolved V genes explain less than half of these, and the others have no known cause. The sample data list hundreds of thousands of clones, and approximately 91% of these were observed just once. The ten largest clones represent around 0.8% of the sample. Sequencing was done on a sample of peripheral blood. The receptors derive from a woman between 25 and 40 years old with acute or convalescent COVID-19.

The rearrangement uses TRBV5-1 and TRBJ2-1; 9 nucleotides agree with TRBD2. This CDR3 contains 16 residues. After removal of 4 bases from V and 4 bases from J, the junction contained 9 bases not matched to a gene. Germline V gene sequence: CDR1 SGHRS, CDR2 YFSETQ. This CDR3 reads CASSGPGTSSYNEQFF. The CDR3 coding sequence is TGCGCCAGCAGCGGGCCCGGGACTAGCAGTTACAATGAGCAGTTCTTC. Based on the CDR3 plus reference TRBV5-1 and TRBJ2-1, the full variable domain is KAGVTQTPRYLIKTRGQQVTLSCSPISGHRSVSWYQQTPGQGLQFLFEYFSETQRNKGNFPGRFSGRQFSNSRSEMNVSTLELGDSALYLCASSGPGTSSYNEQFFGPGTRLTVL.

CDR3 sequence: CASSSGTYEQYF. CDR3 coding DNA: TGTGCCAGCAGTTCGGGGACCTACGAGCAGTACTTC. This rearrangement joins TRBV12-3 or TRBV12-4 to TRBJ2-7; TRBD2 is a possible D gene (5 bases). Trimming cost V 4 bases and J 2 bases, with 6 bases left between them. The CDR3 extends over 12 amino acids.

The chain joins TRBV2 to TRBJ2-7; 7 positions match TRBD1. This CDR3 comprises 13 residues. V was clipped by 8 bases and J by 3 bases; unmatched bases: 7. The V gene's germline CDR1 is SNHLY and CDR2 FYNNEI. CDR3 sequence reads: CASQGQTLYEQYF. CDR3 DNA: TGTGCCAGCCAGGGACAGACCCTCTACGAGCAGTACTTC. Full variable domain (missing parts from reference TRBV2 and TRBJ2-7): EPEVTQTPSHQVTQMGQEVILRCVPISNHLYFYWYRQILGQKVEFLVSFYNNEISEKSEIFDDQFSVERPDGSNFTLKIRSTKLEDSAMYFCASQGQTLYEQYFGPGTRLTVT.

CDR3 bases: TGCGCCAGCAGCCAAGATCAGGGCAGTTGGAATCAGCCCCAGCATTTT. As protein: CASSQDQGSWNQPQHF. The chain links TRBV4-3 to TRBJ1-5; the D gene is possibly TRBD1 (5 bases). This CDR3 region has 16 residues. Deletions cut 0 bases from V and 4 bases from J, with 13 bases between. Looked up from germline, CDR1 is LGHNA and CDR2 is YSLEER.

The chain has TRBV11-3 and TRBJ2-1; a possible D gene is TRBD2 (6 bases). CDR1 SGHNT and CDR2 YENEEA come from the germline V gene. Trimming removed 5 bases at V and 2 bases at J, with 16 bases between. The CDR3 contains 16 residues. In DNA, the CDR3 is TGTGCCAGCAGCCCTATGACATCGGGAGCCTACAATGAGCAGTTCTTC. Protein: CASSPMTSGAYNEQFF.

This chain links TRBV6-6 with TRBJ2-2; D is uncertain. Germline-derived CDR1 and CDR2 are MNHNY and SVGAGI (reference sequence). CDR3 length: 14 residues. Between the trimmed V and J ends, which lost 0 bases and 4 bases, there was a span of 6 bases. The DNA for the CDR3 is TGTGCCAGCAGTTACTCGCAACTCACCGGGGAGCTGTTTTTT. This gives the protein CASSYSQLTGELFF.

This chain connects TRBV21-1 to TRBJ2-2; TRBD2 is the table's D call, not checked against the DNA. TRBV21-1 is recorded as a pseudogene. The CDR3 contains 12 residues. The CDR3 region is CASSEDTGELFF. CDR3 DNA sequence: TGTGCCAGCAGTGAGGACACCGGGGAGCTGTTTTTT.

V usage is TRBV11-3 and J usage is TRBJ2-3; D is unresolved. The germline V and J ends were trimmed by 3 bases and 5 bases, with 21 bases remaining between them. Germline-derived CDR1 and CDR2 are SGHNT and YENEEA. The CDR3 loop spans 17 amino acids. In DNA, the CDR3 is TGTGCCAGCAGCTTCAACAAGGTACTACGCCGACTAGATACGCAGTATTTT. Its translation is CASSFNKVLRRLDTQYF.

This clone was picked up a small number of times. V usage is TRBV11-2 and J usage is TRBJ1-6; D gene ambiguous. Germline V gene sequence: CDR1 SGHAT, CDR2 FQNNGV. Trimming pared 1 base from V and 7 bases from J, leaving 8 bases between. The CDR3 extends over 14 amino acids. Here the CDR3 reads CASSLVAGNSPLHF. DNA for the CDR3: TGTGCCAGCAGCTTAGTGGCAGGAAATTCACCCCTCCACTTT.

This clone was detected only once. Other DNA sequences in the sample encode the same CDR3. V and J are TRBV3-1 (or the pseudogene TRBV3-2) and TRBJ1-3; no reliable D call. Germline V gives CDR1 LGHDT, CDR2 YNNKEL (reference sequence). V was shortened by 3 bases and J by 1 base, with 4 bases between the two germline ends. CDR3 length: 13 amino acids. The CDR3 DNA follows: TGTGCCAGCAGCCACCGTTCTGGAAACACCATATATTTT. It encodes CASSHRSGNTIYF.

The chain has TRBV20-1 and TRBJ1-5; tentatively, D is TRBD1 (5 bases). The CDR3 loop spans 15 amino acids. Trimming took off 3 bases at V and 4 bases at J, with 16 bases between the two ends. Germline V gives CDR1 DFQATT, CDR2 SNEGSKA (reference sequence). The CDR3 nucleotides read TGCAGTGCTAGTGGGTCGCTGGGGCGGAATCAGCCCCAGCATTTT. Its protein product is CSASGSLGRNQPQHF.

A single count supports this clone. The chain combines TRBV20-1 with TRBJ2-7, with 9 bases fitting TRBD2. The ends lost 3 bases at V and 3 bases at J; junction bases unmatched: 3. Germline V gene sequence: CDR1 DFQATT, CDR2 SNEGSKA (reference sequence). This CDR3 region has 13 residues. CDR3 region: CSASASGIYEQYF. The CDR3 bases are TGCAGTGCTAGTGCTAGCGGGATCTACGAGCAGTACTTC.

The chain carries TRBV11-1 and TRBJ2-7; TRBD1 might be the D (5 bases). This CDR3 contains 14 residues. Germline V lookup: CDR1 SGHAT, CDR2 FQDESV (reference sequence). Trimming took 6 bases from V and 2 from J, leaving 14 bases between them. CDR3 protein: CASRTSDSPYEQYF. The CDR3 coding sequence is TGTGCCAGCAGAACCTCCGACAGTCCCTACGAGCAGTACTTC.

The chain joins TRBV10-3 to TRBJ1-2; TRBD1 matches 10 bases. The J segment lost 8 bases and the V segment lost 3 bases, leaving 6 bases of the junction unmatched. Germline lookup yields CDR1 ENHRY and CDR2 SYGVKD. This CDR3 comprises 14 residues. CDR3 sequence: CAISDRQGAQGYTF. The CDR3 nucleotides are TGTGCCATCAGTGACCGACAGGGGGCGCAGGGCTACACCTTC.

This chain joins TRBV11-3 and TRBJ2-1; 9 bases fit TRBD2. The CDR3 has 18 amino acids. CDR1 is SGHNT, CDR2 YENEEA, per germline. J lost 4 bases, V lost 1 base, and 11 bases had no gene match. CDR3 nucleotides: TGTGCCAGCAGCTTAGGGGTAGCGGGAGAACCCGCTTACAATGAGCAGTTCTTC. Translation: CASSLGVAGEPAYNEQFF. The full variable domain, with the rest looked up from reference TRBV11-3 and TRBJ2-1, is EAGVVQSPRYKIIEKKQPVAFWCNPISGHNTLYWYLQNLGQGPELLIRYENEEAVDDSQLPKDRFSAERLKGVDSTLKIQPAELGDSAVYLCASSLGVAGEPAYNEQFFGPGTRLTVL.

The V gene is TRBV19, the J gene TRBJ1-4, with TRBD1 matching 7 bases. Germline CDR1 and CDR2: LNHDA and SQIVND (reference sequence). Trimming removed 4 bases from V and 6 bases from J; junction bases left unmatched: 5. CDR3 length: 14 residues. As DNA, the CDR3 is TGTGCCAGTAGTACCGGGACAGAATATGAAAAACTGTTTTTT. Its protein is CASSTGTEYEKLFF.

V is TRBV3-1 (or the pseudogene TRBV3-2) and J is TRBJ1-2; D is unresolved. The CDR3 totals 15 residues. The germline CDR1 and CDR2 sequences are LGHDT and YNNKEL (reference sequence). V gave up 0 bases and J gave up 5 bases, with 13 bases separating them. CDR3 loop: CASSQDYSSVYGYTF. The CDR3 region has the DNA TGTGCCAGCAGCCAAGATTACAGTAGTGTGTATGGCTACACCTTC.

The CDR3 here is CASSPRLAVNTGELFF. CDR3 nucleotides: TGCGCCAGCAGCCCTAGACTAGCGGTTAACACCGGGGAGCTGTTTTTT. J is TRBJ2-2 and V is TRBV5-1; 9 bases align to TRBD2. After removal of 4 bases from V and 2 bases from J, the junction contained 6 bases not matched to a gene. The CDR3 is made up of 16 amino acids. Germline CDR1 is SGHRS and CDR2 is YFSETQ.

The V call is TRBV7-2, the J call TRBJ2-2; no reliable D call. In germline, CDR1 is SGHTA, CDR2 FQGNSA. CDR3 length: 14 amino acids. Trimming removed 5 bases at V and 4 bases at J, with 11 bases between. CDR3 DNA: TGTGCCAGCAGCCCCTACTCGGGCACCGGGGAGCTGTTTTTT. Its protein is CASSPYSGTGELFF.

V and J are TRBV5-1 and TRBJ2-7; 9 bases line up with TRBD1. The germline gives CDR1 SGHRS, CDR2 YFSETQ. The CDR3 loop spans 16 amino acids. V shed 5 bases, J shed 3 bases, and the junction held 12 bases outside the gene matches. The CDR3 region is CASSPTDRGLIYEQYF. The CDR3 DNA is TGCGCCAGCAGTCCAACGGACAGGGGACTTATCTACGAGCAGTACTTC.

This clone occurred once. The CDR3, as DNA: TGTGCCAGCAGTTTTACTAGCGGGAGCAACTACGAGCAGTACTTC. Translating gives CASSFTSGSNYEQYF. The V gene is TRBV27, the J gene TRBJ2-7; TRBD2 matches at 11 bases. J lost 3 bases, V lost 3 bases, and 4 bases had no gene match. From germline, CDR1 is MNHEY and CDR2 SMNVEV (reference sequence). This CDR3 contains 15 residues.